The clone carrying this TCR beta chain was detected many times. Expressed TCRB transcripts got sequenced, as all isolated RNA was reverse transcribed. Reads from naive, central memory and regulatory T cell samples averaged approximately 3.4 million. The data were produced by immunoSEQ multiplex PCR, yet TCRdb's version contains in-frame clones alone and is incomplete. Here the sample spans 200,000 to 250,000 clones, approximately 10% being singletons. This entry comes from a study of beta chain features in type 1 diabetes. V was cut by 4 bases and J by 5 bases, with 10 bases left in between. The CDR3 runs 13 residues. Germline loops: CDR1 KGHSH, CDR2 LQKENI.

The sample taken for sequencing was central memory CD4+ T cells from blood. The sequence was collected from a young man in good health. The rearrangement joins TRBV18 to TRBJ2-3, with D possibly TRBD2 on 5 matching bases. The CDR3 protein is CASSRNGKDTQYF. The CDR3 coding sequence is TGTGCCAGCTCACGTAACGGGAAAGATACGCAGTATTTT.